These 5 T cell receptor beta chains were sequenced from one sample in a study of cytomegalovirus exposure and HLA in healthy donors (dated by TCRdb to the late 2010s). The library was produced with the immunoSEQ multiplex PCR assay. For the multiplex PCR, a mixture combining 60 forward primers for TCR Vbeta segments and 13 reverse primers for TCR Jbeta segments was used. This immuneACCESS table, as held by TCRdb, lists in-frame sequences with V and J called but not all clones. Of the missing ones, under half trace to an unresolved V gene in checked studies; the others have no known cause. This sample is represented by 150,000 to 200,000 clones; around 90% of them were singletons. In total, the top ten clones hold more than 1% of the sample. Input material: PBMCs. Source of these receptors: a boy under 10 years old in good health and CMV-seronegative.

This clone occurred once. CDR3 residues: CASGTGVSGELFF. CDR3 nucleotide sequence: TGTGCCAGCGGTACAGGGGTTAGCGGGGAGCTGTTTTTT. This chain uses TRBV27 with TRBJ2-2; 7 bases are a match to TRBD1. The CDR3 is 13 residues long. V trimming: 8 bases; J trimming: 7 bases; junction bases outside the gene matches: 7. The germline V gene has CDR1 MNHEY and CDR2 SMNVEV (reference sequence).

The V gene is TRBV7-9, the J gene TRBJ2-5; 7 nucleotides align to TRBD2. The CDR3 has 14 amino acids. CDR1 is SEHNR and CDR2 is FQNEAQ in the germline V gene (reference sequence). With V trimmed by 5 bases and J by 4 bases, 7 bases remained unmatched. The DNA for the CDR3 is TGTGCCAGCAGCCCGGGGCGGGGGACAGAGACCCAGTACTTC. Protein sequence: CASSPGRGTETQYF.

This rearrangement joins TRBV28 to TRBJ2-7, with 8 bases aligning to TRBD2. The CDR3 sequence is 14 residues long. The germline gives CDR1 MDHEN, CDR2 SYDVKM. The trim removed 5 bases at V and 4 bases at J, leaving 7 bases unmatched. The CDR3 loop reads CASSTSGRSYEQYF. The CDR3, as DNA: TGTGCCAGCAGTACAAGCGGGAGAAGTTACGAGCAGTACTTC.

The CDR3 DNA reads as TGTGCCAGCAGCGTAGGCAGGGGAGGGGGCACAGATACGCAGTATTTT. Its translation is CASSVGRGGGTDTQYF. This chain uses TRBV9 with TRBJ2-3, with D maybe TRBD2 (7 bases). This CDR3 region has 16 residues. Germline values: CDR1 SGDLS, CDR2 YYNGEE. Trimming removed 0 bases from V and 1 base from J, with 12 bases in between.

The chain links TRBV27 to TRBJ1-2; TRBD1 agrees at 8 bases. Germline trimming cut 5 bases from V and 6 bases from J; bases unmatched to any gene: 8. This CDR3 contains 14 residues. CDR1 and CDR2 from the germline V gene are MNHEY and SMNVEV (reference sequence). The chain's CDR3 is CASSQRTGFNGYTF. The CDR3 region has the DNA TGTGCCAGCAGTCAACGGACAGGGTTTAATGGCTACACCTTC.